The T cell receptor (beta chain) described here comes from a study of CD8+ T cells in alopecia areata. In its sample, this clone was seen a few times. Its antigen is currently unknown. Study-level findings and limits: Clonality in lesional scalp, especially alopecia totalis/universalis, exceeded that of normal scalp.

cDNA prepared by RNA extraction and subsequent reverse transcription served as the template for sequencing. Generated by immunoSEQ multiplex PCR, the TCRdb table keeps only in-frame clones and is missing some. The sample shows 95,000 to 120,000 clones, 50% to 70% of them seen only once. V lost 4 bases to trimming and J lost 14 bases; unmatched junction nucleotides: 11. Germline-derived CDR1 and CDR2 are MNHNY and SVGAGI (reference sequence). This CDR3 comprises 15 residues. The sample taken for sequencing was NKG2D-low CD8+ T cells sorted from blood. This clonotype was obtained from a human donor with alopecia areata. The chain joins TRBV6-6 to TRBJ2-1; 13 bases are a match to TRBD2. This chain's CDR3 is CASSSGLAGATEKFF. CDR3 nucleotides: TGTGCCAGCAGTTCCGGACTAGCGGGGGCGACCGAAAAGTTCTTC.